The entry below describes one T cell receptor beta chain. This clonotype appeared many times. The clone's antigen remains unknown. No base-level quality is on record; no much larger clone is a single base apart. This sample is drawn from a study of response to subunit inactivated influenza vaccine listed by TCRdb under 2018. At the level of the whole study: The study used deep quantitative T cell receptor repertoire profiling to track responses to a trivalent subunit inactivated influenza vaccine.

Overall results and qualifications from the work: The authors suggested that each seasonal influenza vaccination may recruit only a limited number of new T cells.

The method was RT-PCR. The sample was run on an Illumina HiSeq 2500. The public reads were run again by TCRdb, first through fastp at Q25 and then through MiXCR, and only productive beta chains were kept. Rows matching on CDR3 protein sequence are summarized as one entry with the most common DNA and genes. The sample contains around 570,000 distinct CDR3 sequences, 7.6% of them found a single time. The top ten clonotypes cover 13% of the sample. The clonotype comes from a man in his fifties or sixties who received an inactivated influenza vaccine. Donor details come from another sample of the same person, matched by shared clones. Sequencing used PBMCs from blood, obtained around 25 months after vaccination.

The DNA sequence is given as TGTGCCAGCAGTTGGGGGGACAGGGGCACCCACGAGCAGTACTTC. Translation gives CASSWGDRGTHEQYF. The receptor chain draws on TRBV6-5 and TRBJ2-7; TRBD1 fits 10 bases in the junction. CDR1 is given as MNHEY and CDR2 as SVGAGI, both from the germline V gene. V and J are trimmed by 4 bases and 5 bases, and the gene matches miss 8 bases of the junction. The CDR3 runs 15 amino acids, cysteine and phenylalanine included. Only the CDR3 DNA stays, 45 bases, in frame from base 1.